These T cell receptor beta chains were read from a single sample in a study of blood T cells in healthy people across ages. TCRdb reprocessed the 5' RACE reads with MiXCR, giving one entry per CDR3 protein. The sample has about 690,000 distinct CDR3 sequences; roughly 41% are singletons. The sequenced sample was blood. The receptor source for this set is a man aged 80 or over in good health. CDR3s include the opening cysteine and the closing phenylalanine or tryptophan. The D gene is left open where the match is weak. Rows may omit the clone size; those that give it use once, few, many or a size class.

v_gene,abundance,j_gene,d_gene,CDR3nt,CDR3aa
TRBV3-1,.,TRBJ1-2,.,TGTGCCAGCAGCCAAGCCCGAGCTTATGGCTACACCTTC,CASSQARAYGYTF
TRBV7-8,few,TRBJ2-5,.,TGTGCCAGCAGCCCCTCGTTGACCCAGTACTTC,CASSPSLTQYF
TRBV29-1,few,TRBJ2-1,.,TGCAGCGTAAATAGCGCCCTACCCGGTCAAGAGACCCAGTTCTTC,CSVNSALPGQETQFF
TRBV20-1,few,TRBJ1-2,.,TGCAGGGCCAGGTCGGACTATGGCTACACCTTC,CRARSDYGYTF
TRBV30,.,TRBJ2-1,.,TGTGCCTGGGGGGGACTGAATGAGCAGTTCTTC,CAWGGLNEQFF
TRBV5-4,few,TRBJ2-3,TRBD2,TGTGCCAGCAGCTTGGCCGGGACTAGCGGGACAACAGATACGCAGTATTTT,CASSLAGTSGTTDTQYF
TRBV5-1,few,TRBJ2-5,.,TGCGCCAGCAGCTTGGCTAGCTCGTTCGGTGAGACCCAGTACTTC,CASSLASSFGETQYF
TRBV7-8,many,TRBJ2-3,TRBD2,TGTGCCAGCAGCTTAGCGGTACTAGCGGTATCTAGCACAGATACGCAGTATTTT,CASSLAVLAVSSTDTQYF
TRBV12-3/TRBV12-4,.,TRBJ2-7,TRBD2,TGTGCCAACAGTCTACTATCTAGCGGGCCCTACGAGCAGTACTTC,CANSLLSSGPYEQYF
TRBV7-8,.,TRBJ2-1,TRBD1,TGTGCCAGCAGCGAGGCCATGGTGGGACAGGGGTTTGCTTACAATGAGCAGTTCTTC,CASSEAMVGQGFAYNEQFF
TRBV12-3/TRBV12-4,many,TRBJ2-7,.,TGTGCCAGCAGTCTGACAGATTCCTACGAGCAGTACTTC,CASSLTDSYEQYF
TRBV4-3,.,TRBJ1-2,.,TGCGCCAGCAGCCAAGAGAAATCCGGGCCGTTTGGCTACACCTTC,CASSQEKSGPFGYTF
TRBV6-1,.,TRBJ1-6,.,TGTGCCAGCAGTCCCGAGAGCTACCGGAGCTCCTATAATTCACCCCTCCACTTT,CASSPESYRSSYNSPLHF
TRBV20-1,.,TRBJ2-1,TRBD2,TGCAGTGCTGCGGGAGCCTACAATGAGCAGTTCTTC,CSAAGAYNEQFF
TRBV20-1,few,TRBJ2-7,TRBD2,TGCAGTGCTAGGAATGAGCCCAGCGGGGTCGCCTACGAGCAGTACTTC,CSARNEPSGVAYEQYF
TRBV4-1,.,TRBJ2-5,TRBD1,TGCGCCAGCAGCCAATGGGGCAAGGGGACAGGCGAACAAGAGACCCAGTACTTC,CASSQWGKGTGEQETQYF
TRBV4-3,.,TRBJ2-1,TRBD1,TGCGCCAGCAGCCAAGATCTAGGACAGGGGACGGGTGAGCAGTTCTTC,CASSQDLGQGTGEQFF
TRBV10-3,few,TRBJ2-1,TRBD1,TGTGCCATCAGTGATCCCGGGACAGCATCCAATGAGCAGTTCTTC,CAISDPGTASNEQFF